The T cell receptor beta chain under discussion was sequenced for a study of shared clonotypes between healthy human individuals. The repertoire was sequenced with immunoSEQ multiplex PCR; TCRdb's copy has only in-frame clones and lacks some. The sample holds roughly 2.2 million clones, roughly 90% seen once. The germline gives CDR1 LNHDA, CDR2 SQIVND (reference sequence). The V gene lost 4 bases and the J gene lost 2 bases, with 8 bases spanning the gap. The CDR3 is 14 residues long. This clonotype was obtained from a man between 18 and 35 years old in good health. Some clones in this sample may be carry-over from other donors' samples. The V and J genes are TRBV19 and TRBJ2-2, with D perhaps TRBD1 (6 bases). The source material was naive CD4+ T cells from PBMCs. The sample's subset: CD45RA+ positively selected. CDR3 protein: CASSRDKNTGELFF. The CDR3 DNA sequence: TGTGCCAGTAGTAGGGACAAAAACACCGGGGAGCTGTTTTTT.